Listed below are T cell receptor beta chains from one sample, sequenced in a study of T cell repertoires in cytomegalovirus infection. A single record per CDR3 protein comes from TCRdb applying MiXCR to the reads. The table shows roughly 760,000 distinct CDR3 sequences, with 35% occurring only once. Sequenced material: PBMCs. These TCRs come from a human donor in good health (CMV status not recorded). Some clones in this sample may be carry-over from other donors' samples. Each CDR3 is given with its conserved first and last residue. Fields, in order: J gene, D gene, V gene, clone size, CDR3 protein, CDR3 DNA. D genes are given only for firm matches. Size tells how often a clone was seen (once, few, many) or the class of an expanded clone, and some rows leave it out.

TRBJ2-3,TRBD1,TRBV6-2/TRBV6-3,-,CASSYLRFTGGAERNTQYF,TGTGCCAGCAGTTACTTGAGGTTTACAGGGGGCGCGGAGAGGAATACGCAGTATTTT
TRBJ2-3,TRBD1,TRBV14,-,CASSPLTGISTDTQYF,TGTGCCAGCAGCCCTCTGACAGGGATCAGCACAGATACGCAGTATTTT
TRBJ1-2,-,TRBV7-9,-,CASSGLPRTVSANYGYTF,TGTGCCAGCAGCGGATTACCTCGGACAGTTTCAGCTAACTATGGCTACACCTTC
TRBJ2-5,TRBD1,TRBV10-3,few,CAISEGVETGVETQYF,TGTGCCATCAGTGAGGGTGTGGAGACAGGGGTCGAGACCCAGTACTTC
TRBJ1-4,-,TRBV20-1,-,CSAPQGGQREKLFF,TGCAGTGCCCCACAGGGAGGTCAGAGGGAAAAACTGTTTTTT
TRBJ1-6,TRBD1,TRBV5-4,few,CASNQRTGSNSPLHF,TGTGCCAGCAACCAAAGGACAGGTTCAAATTCACCCCTCCACTTT
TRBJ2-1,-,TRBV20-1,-,CSAGETGLSYNEQFF,TGCAGTGCGGGGGAAACGGGACTGTCCTACAATGAGCAGTTCTTC
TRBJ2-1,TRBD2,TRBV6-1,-,CASSHSGRAADEQFF,TGTGCCAGCAGCCATAGCGGGAGGGCCGCGGATGAGCAGTTCTTC
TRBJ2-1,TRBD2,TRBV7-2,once,CACSLATGTSGNEQLF,TGTGCCTGCAGCTTAGCGACCGGGACTAGCGGTAATGAGCAGTTGTTC
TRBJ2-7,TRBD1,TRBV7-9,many,CASSPVGGPHEQYF,TGTGCCAGCAGCCCCGTAGGGGGCCCCCACGAGCAGTACTTC
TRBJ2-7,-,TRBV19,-,CASSKGGMSHEQYF,TGTGCCAGTAGTAAGGGAGGAATGTCCCACGAGCAGTACTTC
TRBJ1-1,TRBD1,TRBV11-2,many,CASSLGTGTAFF,TGTGCCAGCAGCTTAGGGACAGGGACGGCTTTCTTT
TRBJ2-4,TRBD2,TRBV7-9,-,CASSLPPGSSGRNIQYF,TGTGCCAGCAGCCTCCCCCCTGGGTCTAGCGGGAGGAACATTCAGTACTTC
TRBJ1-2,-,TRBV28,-,CASRPGGSQNYGYTF,TGTGCCAGCAGACCCGGTGGGTCTCAAAACTATGGCTACACCTTC
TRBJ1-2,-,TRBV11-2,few,CASSLGQGNGYGYTF,TGTGCCAGCAGCTTAGGGCAGGGAAACGGCTATGGCTACACCTTC
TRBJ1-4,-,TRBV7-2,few,CASSPSSLHEKLFF,TGTGCCAGCAGCCCCAGCAGCCTTCATGAAAAACTGTTTTTT
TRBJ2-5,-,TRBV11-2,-,CASSLELRVQETQYF,TGTGCCAGCAGCTTAGAGTTGAGGGTTCAAGAGACCCAGTACTTC
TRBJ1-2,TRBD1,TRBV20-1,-,CSATRQGMGYTF,TGCAGTGCAACTAGACAGGGGATGGGCTACACCTTC
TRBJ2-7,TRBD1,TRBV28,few,CASEGQGGYEQYF,TGTGCCAGCGAGGGACAGGGAGGCTACGAGCAGTACTTC
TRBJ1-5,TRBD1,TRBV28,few,CASSSTGEVQPQHF,TGTGCCAGCAGTTCGACAGGGGAGGTTCAGCCCCAGCATTTT
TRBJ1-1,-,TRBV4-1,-,CASSQDRFRTEAFF,TGCGCCAGCAGCCAAGACAGGTTCAGGACTGAAGCTTTCTTT
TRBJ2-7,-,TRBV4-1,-,CASSRMPNYEQYF,TGCGCCAGCAGCCGGATGCCCAATTACGAGCAGTACTTC
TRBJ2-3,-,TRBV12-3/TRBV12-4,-,CASRSRGQSTDTQYF,TGTGCCAGCAGATCAAGAGGACAGTCGACAGATACGCAGTATTTT
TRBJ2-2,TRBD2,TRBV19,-,CASSIRGGRPGELFF,TGTGCCAGTAGTATAAGGGGCGGGAGACCCGGGGAGCTGTTTTTT
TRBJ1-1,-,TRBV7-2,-,CASSLVQGLGAFF,TGTGCCAGCAGCTTAGTTCAGGGGTTGGGAGCTTTCTTT
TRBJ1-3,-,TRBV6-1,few,CASREGSGNTIYF,TGTGCCAGCAGAGAGGGGTCTGGAAACACCATATATTTT
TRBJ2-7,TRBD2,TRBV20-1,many,CSARETSGIYEQYF,TGCAGTGCTAGAGAGACTAGCGGGATCTACGAGCAGTACTTC
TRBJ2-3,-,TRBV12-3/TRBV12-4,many,CASSHGRGTDTQYF,TGTGCCAGCAGTCATGGACGGGGGACAGATACGCAGTATTTT
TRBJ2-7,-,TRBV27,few,CASSLSAYRSYEQYF,TGTGCCAGCAGTTTATCGGCCTATCGCTCCTACGAGCAGTACTTC
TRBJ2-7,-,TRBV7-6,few,CASSFEDGSSYEQYF,TGTGCCAGCAGCTTTGAGGACGGGAGCTCCTACGAGCAGTACTTC
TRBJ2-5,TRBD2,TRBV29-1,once,CSVPGTSGDQETQYF,TGCAGCGTGCCAGGGACTAGCGGGGACCAAGAGACCCAGTACTTC
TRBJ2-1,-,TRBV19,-,CASSISQGMVNEQFF,TGTGCCAGTAGTATTTCTCAGGGGATGGTCAATGAGCAGTTCTTC
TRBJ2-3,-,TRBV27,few,CASSLSTADTQYF,TGTGCCAGCAGTTTATCGACGGCAGATACGCAGTATTTT
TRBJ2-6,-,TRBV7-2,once,CASSRTRGVGANVLTF,TGTGCCAGCAGTAGGACCAGGGGGGTTGGGGCCAACGTCCTGACTTTC
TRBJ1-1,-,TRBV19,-,CASRLSGVQNTEAFF,TGTGCCAGTAGATTGAGCGGGGTGCAGAACACTGAAGCTTTCTTT
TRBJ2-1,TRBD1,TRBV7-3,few,CASGLGTGYNEQFF,TGTGCCAGCGGTCTCGGGACAGGGTACAATGAGCAGTTCTTC
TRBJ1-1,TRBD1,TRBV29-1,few,CSASGQGKETEAFF,TGCAGCGCCTCCGGACAGGGAAAGGAGACTGAAGCTTTCTTT
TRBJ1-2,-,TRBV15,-,CATSNRNYGYNF,TGTGCCACCAGCAACAGGAACTATGGCTACAACTTC
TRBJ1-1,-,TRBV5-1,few,CASKTVAGGNTEAFF,TGCGCCAGCAAGACGGTAGCAGGCGGGAACACTGAAGCTTTCTTT
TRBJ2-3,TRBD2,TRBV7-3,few,CASSFSSGATQYF,TGTGCCAGCAGCTTTAGTAGCGGGGCGACGCAGTATTTT
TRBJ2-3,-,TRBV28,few,CASNIGQRSTDTQYF,TGTGCCAGCAACATCGGCCAGCGGAGCACAGATACGCAGTATTTT